Below are 5 T cell receptor beta chains sequenced from a single sample in a study of blood T cell repertoires in COVID-19. TCRdb's copy holds only in-frame clones and misses some; the assay was immunoSEQ multiplex PCR. The table shows more than 50,000 clones, with roughly 80% occurring only once. The sequenced material came from peripheral blood. The receptor set was obtained from a woman aged 55-69 years with acute or convalescent COVID-19.

The rearrangement joins TRBV2 to TRBJ2-2; TRBD1 matches at 10 bases. Germline CDR1 reads SNHLY; CDR2 reads FYNNEI. Trimming removed 8 bases from V and 1 base from J; junction bases left unmatched: 7. This CDR3 is built from 16 residues. This chain's CDR3 is CASRDRGSLNTGELFF. The DNA of the CDR3 is TGTGCCAGCCGGGACAGGGGTTCCCTGAACACCGGGGAGCTGTTTTTT. The full variable domain, in which reference TRBV2 and TRBJ2-2 provide the parts outside the CDR3, is EPEVTQTPSHQVTQMGQEVILRCVPISNHLYFYWYRQILGQKVEFLVSFYNNEISEKSEIFDDQFSVERPDGSNFTLKIRSTKLEDSAMYFCASRDRGSLNTGELFFGEGSRLTVL.

V usage is TRBV30 and J usage is TRBJ1-6; D remains unclear. This CDR3 contains 15 residues. CDR1 is GTSNPN and CDR2 is SVGIG in the germline V gene (reference sequence). The CDR3 spells CASLAQSSYNSPLHF. The CDR3 DNA reads TGTGCTTCCCTCGCACAGAGCTCCTATAATTCACCCCTCCACTTT.

This chain uses TRBV29-1 with TRBJ2-7; TRBD1 agrees at 10 bases. Germline V gene sequence: CDR1 SQVTM, CDR2 ANQGSEA. V was pared by 5 bases and J by 5 bases, with 6 bases of the junction left unmatched. The CDR3 is 13 amino acids. The CDR3 DNA follows: TGCAGCGTTTCCGGGACAGGGGACAACGAGCAGTACTTC. This gives the protein CSVSGTGDNEQYF.

The chain uses TRBV20-1 and TRBJ1-2, with D hard to call. Per germline, CDR1 DFQATT and CDR2 SNEGSKA (reference sequence). The CDR3 is 11 residues long. The CDR3: CITGPPGGYTF. CDR3 nucleotides: TGCATTACCGGGCCCCCGGGAGGCTACACCTTC.

V usage is TRBV5-4 and J usage is TRBJ1-1; D remains unclear. Germline V CDR1 and CDR2: SGHNT, YYREEE (reference sequence). V was cut by 5 bases and J by 6 bases, with 11 bases left in between. The CDR3 covers 12 residues. The CDR3 DNA follows: TGTGCCAGCAGTCGGGTCGCGGCTGAAGCTTTCTTT. This gives the protein CASSRVAAEAFF.